The clone carrying this TCR beta chain was seen ten or more times. As yet, its antigen is unknown. Germline assignment: CDR1 MNHEY and CDR2 SVGAGI. CDR3 size: 15 residues. Trimming took 4 bases from V and 5 from J; bases not matched to a gene: 11. Time point: persistent/refractory GD, antithyroid drugs over 5 years with positive TRAb. The TCR library was made from RNA extracted from PBMCs. Sequencing libraries for TCR beta were prepared with iRepertoire HTBI primers and Arm-PCR of CDR3 regions. TCRdb redid the calling of the multiplex PCR reads with MiXCR, one entry per CDR3 protein. This sample has about 400,000 distinct CDR3 sequences, with more than 20% found just once. The data were taken from a study of regulatory T cells in long-lasting Graves disease. Study results and caveats: Relative to newly diagnosed Graves' patients, persistent ones had lower TCR diversity.

This receptor was taken from a female donor with Graves disease. Sequencing was performed on peripheral blood mononuclear cells (PBMCs), taken when the disease was refractory, from a patient treated with antithyroid drugs. The chain recombines TRBV6-5 with TRBJ2-7, with TRBD2 matching 7 bases. In DNA form, the CDR3 reads TGTGCCAGCAGTTTCTCGGGACTATTATCTCACGAGCAGTACTTC. It translates to CASSFSGLLSHEQYF.